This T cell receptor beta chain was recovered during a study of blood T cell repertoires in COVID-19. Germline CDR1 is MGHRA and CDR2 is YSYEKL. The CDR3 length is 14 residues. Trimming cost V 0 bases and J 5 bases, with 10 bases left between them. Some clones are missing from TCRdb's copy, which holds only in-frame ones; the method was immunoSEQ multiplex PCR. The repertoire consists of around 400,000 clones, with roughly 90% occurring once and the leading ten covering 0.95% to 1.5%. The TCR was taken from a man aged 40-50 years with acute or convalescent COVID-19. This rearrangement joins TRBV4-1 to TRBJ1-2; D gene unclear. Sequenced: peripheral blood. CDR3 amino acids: CASSQDLMSYGYTF. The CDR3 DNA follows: TGCGCCAGCAGCCAAGATTTAATGAGTTATGGCTACACCTTC.